These T cell receptor beta chains were read from a single sample in a study of identical twins. TCRdb called the 5' RACE reads again in MiXCR, with one record for every CDR3 protein. The sample has some 500,000 distinct CDR3 sequences, 13% to 15% seen once. These data were likewise used in another study, on yellow fever vaccine responses in identical twins.

Sequenced sample: CD4+ T cells sorted from blood. The source is a woman in her late teens or twenties in good health. Each CDR3 is given with its conserved first and last residue. Fields, in order: CDR3 DNA, CDR3 protein, J gene, clone size, D gene, V gene. The D gene is left open where the match is weak. Clone size, where shown, is once, few, many, or a class for clones that have expanded.

TGCAGTGCTAGAGATCTGATCTCCAGTAACACTGAAGCTTTCTTT CSARDLISSNTEAFF TRBJ1-1 many - TRBV20-1
TGTGCCAGCAGACCTAAAAGTAGCGGGTCGAACACCGGGGAGCTGTTTTTT CASRPKSSGSNTGELFF TRBJ2-2 - TRBD2 TRBV4-2
TGTGCCGCGTGCCCTCGCGACAGGGTAGTCCATGAGCAGTTCTTC CAACPRDRVVHEQFF TRBJ2-1 - TRBD1 TRBV28
TGTGCCAGCAGCTTAGCGGGCGGGAGTATGGAGACCCAGTACTTC CASSLAGGSMETQYF TRBJ2-5 once TRBD2 TRBV7-2
TGCAGTGCCCAGAACCCGGGACAGGGTATAACAGGGCAGTTCTTC CSAQNPGQGITGQFF TRBJ2-1 many TRBD1 TRBV20-1
TGTGCCAGCAGTGAAAGCAGGGGGGCCGGCACAGATACGCAGTATTTT CASSESRGAGTDTQYF TRBJ2-3 once - TRBV2
TGCGCCAGCAGCTCTGAGACAGGCCAGCCCCAGCATTTT CASSSETGQPQHF TRBJ1-5 many - TRBV5-1
TGCAGTGCTCCCGACGGCCGGGAAGAAAAACTGTTTTTT CSAPDGREEKLFF TRBJ1-4 - - TRBV20-1
TGTGCCAGCCGGGACGGCATTAATGAAAAACTGTTTTTT CASRDGINEKLFF TRBJ1-4 - - TRBV28
TGTGCCAGCAGTACATCCTGGACCCAAGAGACCCAGTACTTC CASSTSWTQETQYF TRBJ2-5 few - TRBV6-1
TGTGCCAGCAGCTTAACAGGGGGAGTAAACAATGAGCAGTTCTTC CASSLTGGVNNEQFF TRBJ2-1 few TRBD1 TRBV7-9
TGTGCCAGCAGCCCCGAGGGGCCCCCCGTACTCACAGATACGCAGTATTTT CASSPEGPPVLTDTQYF TRBJ2-3 once - TRBV5-4
TGCGCCAGCAGCCAAGGAGGGACGCTGTTCCATGAGCAGTTCTTC CASSQGGTLFHEQFF TRBJ2-1 few - TRBV4-3
TGTGCCAGCAGCCACGCTGGACTAGCGGGACCCACAGATACGCAGTATTTT CASSHAGLAGPTDTQYF TRBJ2-3 - TRBD2 TRBV6-1
TGTGCCAGCAGTTTAGGACTAGCGATCGCGTTAAGGAACGAGCAGTACTTC CASSLGLAIALRNEQYF TRBJ2-7 few TRBD2 TRBV28
TGTGCCAGCAGCCCTGGCACTCGGGACAGCTCCTACGAGCAGTACTTC CASSPGTRDSSYEQYF TRBJ2-7 - TRBD1 TRBV12-3/TRBV12-4
TGTGCCAGCAGCCCCGACAGGAGCCACACAGATACGCAGTATTTT CASSPDRSHTDTQYF TRBJ2-3 - - TRBV6-1
TGCACCAGCAGCCAGGAACTAGCGGGGGGGCCGGCCACCGGGGAGCTGTTTTTT CTSSQELAGGPATGELFF TRBJ2-2 - - TRBV1
TGCGCCAGCAGCTTGGAGGTCGGGGTCGGGATCCTAGCCAAAAACATTCAGTACTTC CASSLEVGVGILAKNIQYF TRBJ2-4 few - TRBV5-1
TGCAGTGCTAGAGGTGTAGGTTTCTTTATTGGGCAGTACTTC CSARGVGFFIGQYF TRBJ2-7 many - TRBV20-1
TGTGCCACCAGTGATTTGACGGGGGAAGATACGCAGTATTTT CATSDLTGEDTQYF TRBJ2-3 few - TRBV24-1
TGTGCCAGCAGGCCAGTGGTGGGTAGCGGAATGAACACTGAAGCTTTCTTT CASRPVVGSGMNTEAFF TRBJ1-1 few - TRBV27
TGTGCCAGCAGCGTAGCAAAGGGGCACGAGCAGTACTTC CASSVAKGHEQYF TRBJ2-7 - - TRBV9
TGCGCCAGCAGCCCTCGCCGGGGGACAGCTAATCAGCCCCAGCATTTT CASSPRRGTANQPQHF TRBJ1-5 few TRBD1 TRBV4-1
TGCGCCAGCAGCGGAGGACTAGCGGGGCACGCTCAAGAGACCCAGTTCTTC CASSGGLAGHAQETQFF TRBJ2-1 - TRBD2 TRBV5-1
TGTGCCAGCTCACCGAAGGAAGGCTACACCTTC CASSPKEGYTF TRBJ1-2 - - TRBV18
TGCAGTGCTAGAGATTTCTCCAGGGCGGGAGATACGCAGTATTTT CSARDFSRAGDTQYF TRBJ2-3 - - TRBV20-1
TGCAGCGTTGAACGCCTCGTCTCCTACGAGCAGTACTTC CSVERLVSYEQYF TRBJ2-7 many - TRBV29-1
TGTGCCAGCAGCGGCACCAGGGCACTAGCCAAAAACATTCAGTACTTC CASSGTRALAKNIQYF TRBJ2-4 few - TRBV11-1
TGTGCCAGCAGCCGAGGACAGATCCAAGAGACCCAGTACTTC CASSRGQIQETQYF TRBJ2-5 many - TRBV14
TGTGCCAGCAGCCAAGTAAAGGGCGAGCAGTACTTC CASSQVKGEQYF TRBJ2-7 many - TRBV3-1
TGTGCCAGCAGCTATACCACTAGCGGAACCTACGAGCAGTACTTC CASSYTTSGTYEQYF TRBJ2-7 - TRBD2 TRBV5-6
TGTGCCAGCAGCTTAGGGGGCGCGTCTGAGACCCAGTACTTC CASSLGGASETQYF TRBJ2-5 - - TRBV7-6
TGTGCCAGCAAGCCTAGCGATATCGGGGAGCTGTTTTTT CASKPSDIGELFF TRBJ2-2 - - TRBV6-6
TGTGCCAGCAGTTTACCCCTTCGAGGGGGCAATGAGCAGTTCTTC CASSLPLRGGNEQFF TRBJ2-1 - - TRBV27
TGTGCCAGCAGCCGACAACTCGATCAGCCCCAGCATTTT CASSRQLDQPQHF TRBJ1-5 - - TRBV6-6
TGCAGTGCCTCACTAGCGGGGGGGCGAAAGACCCAGTACTTC CSASLAGGRKTQYF TRBJ2-5 few TRBD2 TRBV20-1
TGCAGCGTTAAGCGACAGGGGGATCAGCCCCAGCATTTT CSVKRQGDQPQHF TRBJ1-5 many TRBD1 TRBV29-1
TGTGCCACCGCGAACCAGGGGACTGAGCAGTTCTTC CATANQGTEQFF TRBJ2-1 many - TRBV24-1
TGTGCCAGCAGGTTAGCGGGGGGTCTCAATGAGCAGTTCTTC CASRLAGGLNEQFF TRBJ2-1 once TRBD2 TRBV2
TGTGCCACCAGTGACGGGGGAAGGACTAATGAAAAACTGTTTTTT CATSDGGRTNEKLFF TRBJ1-4 - - TRBV24-1
TGTGCCAGCAGTGAATGGTACGAGCTGTACTTC CASSEWYELYF TRBJ2-7 - - TRBV12-3/TRBV12-4
TGTGCCAGCAGGGGCCTACGAGGGAACACCGGGGAGCTGTTTTTT CASRGLRGNTGELFF TRBJ2-2 - - TRBV11-2
TGTGCCAGCAGCTTCATAACGGGGGGGACAGGGGGCTACGAGCAGTACTTC CASSFITGGTGGYEQYF TRBJ2-7 few TRBD1 TRBV7-9
TGTGCCATCAGCCCAGCCCAGCTAGCCGAGCAGTACTTC CAISPAQLAEQYF TRBJ2-7 - - TRBV10-3
TGTGCCAGCAGTGGAAACGCCGGGACAGGGCGGCAGCCCCAGCATTTT CASSGNAGTGRQPQHF TRBJ1-5 few TRBD1 TRBV6-2/TRBV6-3
TGCAGCGTTGGGGGACAGGCGGTCTACGAGCAGTACTTC CSVGGQAVYEQYF TRBJ2-7 many TRBD1 TRBV29-1
TGTGCCAGCAGTTACGGGGCGGGCGGCGAGCAGTACTTC CASSYGAGGEQYF TRBJ2-7 few - TRBV6-6
TGCAGCGTTGGACAAGGGGTCCGGGATAGAGATACGCAGTATTTT CSVGQGVRDRDTQYF TRBJ2-3 many - TRBV29-1
TGTGCCAGTATCGAGGGGGGCTCCTACAATGAGCAGTTCTTC CASIEGGSYNEQFF TRBJ2-1 many - TRBV7-2
TGCAGTGCCCCCAGGGCTAGCGGACTCTACGAGCAGTACTTC CSAPRASGLYEQYF TRBJ2-7 - TRBD2 TRBV20-1
TGTGCCACCAGTGATTTTAGTTCTAGCGGGACACATGAGCAGTTCTTC CATSDFSSSGTHEQFF TRBJ2-1 few TRBD2 TRBV24-1
TGTGCCAGAAGCCTAGGGTCGGGGATTGGGAATGAGCAGTTCTTC CARSLGSGIGNEQFF TRBJ2-1 - - TRBV7-9
TGTGCCAGCAGCTCCCGGGAGCGGGAGATTTCTTACGAGCAGTACTTC CASSSREREISYEQYF TRBJ2-7 few TRBD2 TRBV7-9
TGCAGCGTTGGCCAGGGACAGGGAGGGGGCTACACCTTC CSVGQGQGGGYTF TRBJ1-2 - TRBD1 TRBV29-1
TGTGCCAGCAGCCTGACAGGGGCCACTAGCGGACGAACAGATACGCAGTATTTT CASSLTGATSGRTDTQYF TRBJ2-3 - - TRBV11-2
TGCAGTGCTAGAGATCCGGAGGGGTTCGCGAACACCGGGGAGCTGTTTTTT CSARDPEGFANTGELFF TRBJ2-2 - - TRBV20-1
TGCAGCTATCCAGACAGGGTCGACAAAAACATTCAGTACTTC CSYPDRVDKNIQYF TRBJ2-4 many TRBD1 TRBV20-1
TGTGCCAGCAGTTACGAGACAGGGGGCACTGAAGCTTTCTTT CASSYETGGTEAFF TRBJ1-1 few TRBD1 TRBV6-5
TGTGCCAGCAGCTTAAGGGGGGCCCGGAATGAGCAGTTCTTC CASSLRGARNEQFF TRBJ2-1 - - TRBV7-2